These 27 T cell receptor beta chains were sequenced from one sample in a study of vaccination and CD4 T cells after COVID-19. Described treatment: approximately 10-day PBMC culture with coronavirus spike peptide pools or control peptides (ViraFEST assay). Their specific antigens are unknown. The Oncomine TCR Beta short-read assay sequenced DNA from cultured CD4+ T cells. TCRdb used MiXCR to reprocess the PCR reads, holding one entry per CDR3 protein. The sample has more than 15,000 distinct CDR3 sequences, 54% seen once; the top ten hold roughly 15%. The specimen sequenced was CD4+ T cells from blood, cultured in vitro. The receptors here all came from a human donor who had recovered from COVID-19.

The chain links TRBV20-1 to TRBJ2-1, with 9 positions matching TRBD2. This CDR3 contains 14 residues. Germline V gene data show CDR1 as DFQATT and CDR2 as SNEGSKA (reference sequence). CDR3: CRPRQAGGPGEQFF. CDR3 nucleotides: TGCAGACCACGACAGGCGGGAGGGCCAGGGGAGCAGTTCTTC.

The J gene is TRBJ2-7, the V gene TRBV30; the match to TRBD1 covers 9 bases. Germline V CDR1 and CDR2: GTSNPN, SVGIG (reference sequence). Trimming took 5 bases from V and 6 from J; bases not matched to a gene: 11. The CDR3 length is 14 residues. The CDR3 DNA follows: TGTGCCTGGCATACCGGGACAGGGTCGTTCGAGCAGTACTTC. Protein: CAWHTGTGSFEQYF.

This chain links TRBV7-3 with TRBJ2-7; D perhaps matches TRBD2 (6 bases). This CDR3 has 15 amino acids. Germline V lookup: CDR1 SGHTA, CDR2 FQGTGA. V was cut by 2 bases and J by 2 bases, with 13 bases left in between. This CDR3 is CASSLGREYAYEQYF. The CDR3 DNA is TGTGCCAGCAGCTTAGGACGGGAGTACGCCTACGAGCAGTACTTC. The whole variable domain, remainder taken from reference TRBV7-3 and TRBJ2-7, is GAGVSQTPSNKVTEKGKYVELRCDPISGHTALYWYRQSLGQGPEFLIYFQGTGAADDSGLPNDRFFAVRPEGSVSTLKIQRTERGDSAVYLCASSLGREYAYEQYFGPGTRLTVT.

The chain is built from TRBV20-1 and TRBJ2-7; 11 positions agree with TRBD1. With 1 base clipped from V and 4 bases from J, the junction kept 0 bases outside the gene matches. This CDR3 has 13 residues. CDR1 DFQATT and CDR2 SNEGSKA come from the germline V gene (reference sequence). CDR3 DNA: TGCAGTGCTAGAGGGGACAGGGGGTACGAGCAGTACTTC. This sequence encodes CSARGDRGYEQYF.

This clonotype was recorded a few times. Written as DNA, the CDR3 is TGTGCCAGCAGTTTCCGTGGACTAGCGGCCAATGAGCAGTTCTTC. It specifies CASSFRGLAANEQFF. V usage is TRBV12-3 or TRBV12-4 and J usage is TRBJ2-1, with 10 bases aligning to TRBD2. The CDR3 has 15 residues. The V segment lost 3 bases and the J segment 6 bases; nucleotides outside the gene matches: 5.

V and J are TRBV6-5 and TRBJ2-7; D gene ambiguous. The length of the CDR3 is 15 residues. The V and J ends lost 0 bases and 0 bases respectively, with 9 bases between them. Germline lookup yields CDR1 MNHEY and CDR2 SVGAGI. CDR3 bases: TGTGCCAGCAGTTACTCACCCCCAGTCTCCTACGAGCAGTACTTC. Amino acids: CASSYSPPVSYEQYF.

The rearrangement joins TRBV6-2 or TRBV6-3 to TRBJ2-7; a possible D gene is TRBD1 (6 bases). V was pared by 2 bases and J by 2 bases, with 10 bases between. The CDR3 extends over 14 amino acids. Germline V gene sequence: CDR1 MNHEY, CDR2 SVGEGT. CDR3 sequence: CASSYRWGPYEQYF. In DNA form, the CDR3 reads TGTGCCAGCAGTTACAGGTGGGGGCCCTACGAGCAGTACTTC.

This clonotype was observed a handful of times. The V gene is TRBV18, the J gene TRBJ1-1; D remains ambiguous. This CDR3 has 13 residues. V dropped 1 base and J dropped 6 bases, with 9 bases sitting between them. In germline, CDR1 is KGHSH, CDR2 LQKENI. CDR3 sequence: CASSPRTEAEAFF. In nucleotides, the CDR3 is TGTGCCAGCTCACCACGGACGGAGGCTGAAGCTTTCTTT.

This clonotype was picked up a small number of times. The V and J genes are TRBV20-1 and TRBJ1-2; 7 nucleotides align to TRBD1. J gave up 2 bases and V 3 bases, and 3 bases lay outside the gene matches. Germline V gives CDR1 DFQATT, CDR2 SNEGSKA (reference sequence). CDR3 size: 13 residues. DNA of the CDR3: TGCAGTGCTAGCCCGACAGGGAACTATGGCTACACCTTC. This encodes CSASPTGNYGYTF.

For this clonotype: One junction end does not reproduce the germline sequence, and a read error may be involved. V usage is TRBV20-1 and J usage is TRBJ2-1; 9 bases fit TRBD2. The CDR3 length is 14 residues. The V gene's germline CDR1 is DFQATT and CDR2 SNEGSKA (reference sequence). CDR3 sequence (DNA): TGCAGTGCTGGAGACGCGGGAGGGCTTCCTGAGCAGTTCTTC. It encodes CSAGDAGGLPEQFF.

The chain carries TRBV15 and TRBJ1-3; D not certain. In germline, CDR1 is LNHNV, CDR2 YYDKDF (reference sequence). The CDR3 has 16 amino acids. Trimming cost V 1 base and J 1 base, with 11 bases left between them. This CDR3 is CATSRVLLRSGNTIYF. Here the CDR3 DNA reads TGTGCCACCAGCAGAGTTTTGCTCAGATCTGGAAACACCATATATTTT.

This chain joins TRBV25-1 and TRBJ2-5; D is unresolved. Germline assignment: CDR1 MGHDK and CDR2 SYGVNS. CDR3 length: 15 residues. The V end was cut by 2 bases, the J end by 0 bases, with 10 bases between. The CDR3 reads CASSEMGRYQETQYF. The DNA for the CDR3 is TGTGCCAGCAGTGAAATGGGCAGGTACCAAGAGACCCAGTACTTC.

The chain employs TRBV5-1 and TRBJ2-3, with 10 bases identical to TRBD2. Germline V gene sequence: CDR1 SGHRS, CDR2 YFSETQ. CDR3 length: 20 residues. V trimming: 4 bases; J trimming: 5 bases; junction bases outside the gene matches: 22. The CDR3 protein is CASSPGASGGWELVGDTQYF. CDR3 in DNA: TGCGCCAGCAGCCCTGGGGCTAGCGGGGGCTGGGAGCTGGTTGGAGATACGCAGTATTTT.

In this sample, this clonotype turned up a few times. The V and J genes are TRBV7-3 and TRBJ1-1; tentative D call: TRBD1 (6 bases). V was trimmed by 3 bases and J by 5 bases, leaving 10 bases between them. Germline V gene data show CDR1 as SGHTA and CDR2 as FQGTGA. The CDR3 runs 13 residues. In DNA form, the CDR3 reads TGTGCCAGCAGCTTCCCGGGGGCGACTGAAGCTTTCTTT. Amino acid sequence: CASSFPGATEAFF. The full variable domain, completed using reference TRBV7-3 and TRBJ1-1, is GAGVSQTPSNKVTEKGKYVELRCDPISGHTALYWYRQSLGQGPEFLIYFQGTGAADDSGLPNDRFFAVRPEGSVSTLKIQRTERGDSAVYLCASSFPGATEAFFGQGTRLTVV.

The chain links TRBV11-2 to TRBJ2-4; 16 nucleotides line up with TRBD2. Germline V CDR1 and CDR2: SGHAT, FQNNGV. V lost 6 bases, J lost 3 bases, and 5 bases stayed unmatched. The CDR3 loop spans 17 amino acids. The CDR3 nucleotides read TGTGCCAGCAGGGGACTAGCGGGAGGGCCGGGCAAAAACATTCAGTACTTC. Amino acid sequence: CASRGLAGGPGKNIQYF.

The rearrangement uses TRBV20-1 and TRBJ1-2; D gene ambiguous. Germline CDR1 DFQATT, CDR2 SNEGSKA (reference sequence). V was pared by 6 bases and J by 8 bases, with 16 bases between. CDR3 length: 12 amino acids. CDR3 sequence reads: CSAPDNLQGYTF. The CDR3 nucleotides read TGCAGTGCACCCGACAACCTTCAGGGCTACACCTTC.

The chain is built from TRBV7-2 and TRBJ2-5; 7 bases are shared with TRBD1. V lost 5 bases to trimming and J lost 1 base; unmatched junction nucleotides: 7. Germline assignment: CDR1 SGHTA and CDR2 FQGNSA. This CDR3 region has 15 residues. The DNA of the CDR3 is TGTGCCAGCAGCCCAAGGACAGGCCCCCAAGAGACCCAGTACTTC. It is translated as CASSPRTGPQETQYF. The complete variable domain, with remaining parts taken from reference TRBV7-2 and TRBJ2-5, reads GAGVSQSPSNKVTEKGKDVELRCDPISGHTALYWYRQSLGQGLEFLIYFQGNSAPDKSGLPSDRFSAERTGGSVSTLTIQRTQQEDSAVYLCASSPRTGPQETQYFGPGTRLLVL.

V is TRBV20-1 and J is TRBJ1-3; 10 nucleotides line up with TRBD1. CDR3 length: 14 amino acids. The germline CDR1 and CDR2 sequences are DFQATT and SNEGSKA (reference sequence). The V and J ends lost 2 bases and 6 bases, in that order; junction bases with no gene match: 4. The CDR3 region is CSARRDRGSNTIYF. For the CDR3, the DNA is TGCAGTGCTAGAAGGGACAGGGGCTCAAACACCATATATTTT.

The chain couples TRBV6-5 to TRBJ2-5; a possible D gene is TRBD2 (6 bases). V dropped 0 bases and J dropped 1 base, with 9 bases sitting between them. The V gene's germline CDR1 is MNHEY and CDR2 SVGAGI. The CDR3 totals 15 residues. The CDR3, as DNA: TGTGCCAGCAGTTACTCGGGGACTTTCCAAGAGACCCAGTACTTC. It codes for CASSYSGTFQETQYF.

This rearrangement joins TRBV12-3 or TRBV12-4 to TRBJ2-5; TRBD1 matches at 8 bases. This CDR3 has 14 amino acids. V lost 5 bases and J lost 5; bases outside the gene matches: 7. The CDR3 nucleotides are TGTGCCAGCAGTCGACAGGGGCTGGGGGAGACCCAGTACTTC. This sequence encodes CASSRQGLGETQYF.

V is TRBV6-1 and J is TRBJ1-1, with D unclear. The CDR3 spans 15 residues. Between the trimmed V and J ends, which lost 2 bases and 4 bases, there was a span of 14 bases. Germline CDR1 is MNHNS and CDR2 is SASEGT. The CDR3 loop is CASSEREGRSTEAFF. CDR3 DNA: TGTGCCAGCAGTGAAAGGGAGGGTAGGAGCACTGAAGCTTTCTTT.

Only a few counts were recorded for this clonotype. V gene TRBV7-3 combines with J gene TRBJ2-3; D gene unclear. Germline lookup yields CDR1 SGHTA and CDR2 FQGTGA. The ends were cut back, 1 base at V and 6 bases at J, with 8 bases in the middle. CDR3 length: 13 amino acids. The CDR3 reads CASSLSMSDTQYF. The CDR3 nucleotides are TGTGCCAGCAGCTTAAGTATGTCGGATACGCAGTATTTT.

The chain links TRBV7-2 to TRBJ1-5; D is unclear. The germline V and J ends were trimmed by 5 bases and 1 base, with 6 bases remaining between them. The germline gives CDR1 SGHTA, CDR2 FQGNSA. This CDR3 has 13 residues. CDR3 DNA: TGTGCCAGCAGCCTTAGAAGCAATCAGCCCCAGCATTTT. As protein: CASSLRSNQPQHF.

The V and J genes are TRBV12-3 or TRBV12-4 and TRBJ1-2; D uncertain. Trimming shortened V by 8 bases and J by 9 bases, and 19 bases separated the two germline ends. The CDR3 totals 13 residues. This CDR3 is CASAAQHRGRYTF. DNA of the CDR3: TGTGCCAGCGCCGCCCAACACCGTGGACGCTACACCTTC.

The V gene is TRBV12-3 or TRBV12-4, the J gene TRBJ1-2, with 9 bases matching TRBD1. The CDR3 length is 16 residues. The V and J ends lost 5 bases and 5 bases, in that order; junction bases with no gene match: 12. The CDR3 DNA follows: TGTGCCAGCAGTATGAGAACAGGGGGCGATATGTATGGCTACACCTTC. It translates to CASSMRTGGDMYGYTF.

This clonotype was counted a few times. V usage is TRBV20-1 and J usage is TRBJ1-1; D perhaps matches TRBD1 (5 bases). Germline values: CDR1 DFQATT, CDR2 SNEGSKA (reference sequence). The CDR3 contains 13 residues. Trimming pared 3 bases from V and 6 bases from J, leaving 14 bases between. CDR3 loop: CSARRDLGAEAFF. The DNA of the CDR3 is TGCAGTGCTAGGAGGGACCTTGGGGCTGAAGCTTTCTTT.

The CDR3 sequence: CASSESRGVPSPLHF. CDR3 nucleotide sequence: TGTGCCAGCAGTGAAAGCCGGGGGGTGCCTTCACCCCTCCACTTT. The chain is built from TRBV2 and TRBJ1-6, with a weak D call TRBD1 (5 bases). Trimming cost V 2 bases and J 9 bases, with 14 bases left between them. Germline V lookup: CDR1 SNHLY, CDR2 FYNNEI. The CDR3 consists of 15 residues.